This T cell receptor beta chain was recovered during a study of shared clonotypes between healthy human individuals. Genomic DNA of every subset was divided equally among multiple immunoSEQ plates. Using approximately 200 ng DNA, around 30,000 T cell genomes, the sorted-subset replicate PCRs were run. The table came from immunoSEQ multiplex PCR; TCRdb's copy has only in-frame clones and leaves some out. The repertoire holds some 1.5 million clones, with 95% to 97% as singletons. With respect to this clone: Its antigen is not known.

V shed 6 bases, J shed 3 bases, and the junction held 7 bases outside the gene matches. CDR3 size: 14 residues. Looked up from germline, CDR1 is MNHEY and CDR2 is SVGAGI. Study-level findings and limits: All-four-donor shared clonotypes had higher generation probabilities than non-shared clonotypes did.

The chain combines TRBV6-5 with TRBJ2-7, with 8 bases matching TRBD2. This TCR was recovered from a man between 25 and 39 years old in good health. The sequencing sample was made of naive CD4+ T cells sorted from blood. As for subset: CD45RA+ positively selected. The chain's CDR3 is CASRRAGDGYEQYF. Written as DNA, the CDR3 is TGTGCCAGCAGGAGAGCGGGAGATGGCTACGAGCAGTACTTC.